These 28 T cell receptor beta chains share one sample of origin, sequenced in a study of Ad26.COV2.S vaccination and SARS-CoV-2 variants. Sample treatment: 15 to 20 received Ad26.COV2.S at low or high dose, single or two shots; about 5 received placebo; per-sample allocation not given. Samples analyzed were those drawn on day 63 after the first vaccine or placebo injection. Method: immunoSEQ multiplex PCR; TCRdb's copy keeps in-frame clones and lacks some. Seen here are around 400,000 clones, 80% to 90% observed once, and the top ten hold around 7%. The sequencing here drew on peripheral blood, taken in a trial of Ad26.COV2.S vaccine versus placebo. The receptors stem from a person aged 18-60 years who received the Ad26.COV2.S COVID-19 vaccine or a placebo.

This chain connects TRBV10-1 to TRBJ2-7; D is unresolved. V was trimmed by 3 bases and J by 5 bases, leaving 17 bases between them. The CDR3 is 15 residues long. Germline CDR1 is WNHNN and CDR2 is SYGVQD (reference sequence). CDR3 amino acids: CASSEFLGQHHEQYF. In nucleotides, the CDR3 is TGCGCCAGCAGTGAATTTTTGGGCCAACACCACGAGCAGTACTTC.

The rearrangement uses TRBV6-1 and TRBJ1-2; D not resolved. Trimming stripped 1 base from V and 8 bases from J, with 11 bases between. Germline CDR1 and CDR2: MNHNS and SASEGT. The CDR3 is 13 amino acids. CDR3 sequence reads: CASSEVMVGGYTF. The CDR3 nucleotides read TGTGCCAGCAGTGAAGTCATGGTCGGGGGCTACACCTTC.

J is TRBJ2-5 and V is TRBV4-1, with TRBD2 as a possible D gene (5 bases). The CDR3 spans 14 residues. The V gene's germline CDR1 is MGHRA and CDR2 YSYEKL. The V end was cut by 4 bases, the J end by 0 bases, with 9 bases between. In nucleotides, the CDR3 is TGCGCCAGCAGCCCTCGGGGTTACCAAGAGACCCAGTACTTC. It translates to CASSPRGYQETQYF.

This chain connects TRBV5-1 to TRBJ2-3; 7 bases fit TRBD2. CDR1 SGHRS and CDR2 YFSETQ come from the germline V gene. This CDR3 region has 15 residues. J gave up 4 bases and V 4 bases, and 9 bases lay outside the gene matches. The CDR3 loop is CASSPDGAGPDTQYF. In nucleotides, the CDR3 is TGCGCCAGCAGCCCGGACGGAGCGGGGCCAGATACGCAGTATTTT.

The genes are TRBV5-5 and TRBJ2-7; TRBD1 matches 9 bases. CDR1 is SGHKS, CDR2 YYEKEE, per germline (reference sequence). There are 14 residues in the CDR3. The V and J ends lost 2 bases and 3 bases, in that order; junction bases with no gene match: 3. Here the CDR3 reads CASSLAGQGYEQYF. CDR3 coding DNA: TGTGCCAGCAGCTTAGCGGGACAGGGCTACGAGCAGTACTTC. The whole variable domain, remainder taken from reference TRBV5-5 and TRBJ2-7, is DAGVTQSPTHLIKTRGQQVTLRCSPISGHKSVSWYQQVLGQGPQFIFQYYEKEERGRGNFPDRFSARQFPNYSSELNVNALLLGDSALYLCASSLAGQGYEQYFGPGTRLTVT.

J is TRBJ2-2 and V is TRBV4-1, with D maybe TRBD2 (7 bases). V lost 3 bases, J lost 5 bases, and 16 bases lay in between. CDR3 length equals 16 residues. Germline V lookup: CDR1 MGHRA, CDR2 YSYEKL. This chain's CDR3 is CASSHPRGGGTGELFF. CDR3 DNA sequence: TGCGCCAGCAGCCACCCTCGGGGAGGGGGGACCGGGGAGCTGTTTTTT.

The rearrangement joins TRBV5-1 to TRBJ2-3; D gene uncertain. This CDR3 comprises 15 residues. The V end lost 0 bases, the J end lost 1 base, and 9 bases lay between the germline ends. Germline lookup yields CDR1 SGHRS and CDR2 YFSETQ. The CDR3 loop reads CASSLDGVRTDTQYF. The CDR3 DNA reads TGCGCCAGCAGCTTGGATGGGGTGCGCACAGATACGCAGTATTTT.

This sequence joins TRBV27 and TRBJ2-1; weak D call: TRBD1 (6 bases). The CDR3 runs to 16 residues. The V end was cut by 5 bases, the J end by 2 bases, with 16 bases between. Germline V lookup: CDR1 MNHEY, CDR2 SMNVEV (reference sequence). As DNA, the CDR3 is TGTGCCAGCAGTCGTGCTGGACAGTCCCCCTACAATGAGCAGTTCTTC. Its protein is CASSRAGQSPYNEQFF.

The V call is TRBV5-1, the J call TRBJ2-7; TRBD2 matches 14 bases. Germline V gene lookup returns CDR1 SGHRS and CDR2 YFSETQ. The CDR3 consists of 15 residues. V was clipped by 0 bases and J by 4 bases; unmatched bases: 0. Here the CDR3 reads CASSLGTSGRYEQYF. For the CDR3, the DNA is TGCGCCAGCAGCTTGGGGACTAGCGGGAGGTACGAGCAGTACTTC. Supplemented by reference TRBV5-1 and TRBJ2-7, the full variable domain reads KAGVTQTPRYLIKTRGQQVTLSCSPISGHRSVSWYQQTPGQGLQFLFEYFSETQRNKGNFPGRFSGRQFSNSRSEMNVSTLELGDSALYLCASSLGTSGRYEQYFGPGTRLTVT.

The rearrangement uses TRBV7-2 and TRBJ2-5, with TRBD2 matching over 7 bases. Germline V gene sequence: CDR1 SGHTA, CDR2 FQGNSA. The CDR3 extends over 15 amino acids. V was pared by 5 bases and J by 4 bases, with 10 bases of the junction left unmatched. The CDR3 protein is CASSLLASGRETQYF. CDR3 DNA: TGTGCCAGCAGCCTATTGGCTAGCGGTAGAGAGACCCAGTACTTC.

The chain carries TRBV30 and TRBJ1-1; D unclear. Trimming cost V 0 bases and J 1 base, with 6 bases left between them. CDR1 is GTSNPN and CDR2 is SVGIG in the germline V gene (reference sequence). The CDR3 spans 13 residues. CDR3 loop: CAWSVGGNTEAFF. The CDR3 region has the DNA TGTGCCTGGAGTGTAGGTGGGAACACTGAAGCTTTCTTT. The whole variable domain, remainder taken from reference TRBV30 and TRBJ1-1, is SQTIHQWPATLVQPVGSPLSLECTVEGTSNPNLYWYRQAAGRGLQLLFYSVGIGQISSEVPQNLSASRPQDRQFILSSKKLLLSDSGFYLCAWSVGGNTEAFFGQGTRLTVV.

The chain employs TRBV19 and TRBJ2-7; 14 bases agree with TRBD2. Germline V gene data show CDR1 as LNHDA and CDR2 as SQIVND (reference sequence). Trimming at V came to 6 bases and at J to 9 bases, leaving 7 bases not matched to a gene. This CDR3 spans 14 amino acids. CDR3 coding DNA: TGTGCCAGTAGCGGGACTAGCGGGAGCGGGGGGCAGTACTTC. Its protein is CASSGTSGSGGQYF.

The CDR3 DNA is TGTGCCAGCAGTCGGACTAGCGGGAGAAATGAGCAGTTCTTC. Residues: CASSRTSGRNEQFF. The chain joins TRBV5-6 to TRBJ2-1, with 13 bases identical to TRBD2. The CDR3 totals 14 residues. J was trimmed by 7 bases and V by 5 bases; bases with no gene match: 3. Germline V gives CDR1 SGHDT, CDR2 YYEEEE.

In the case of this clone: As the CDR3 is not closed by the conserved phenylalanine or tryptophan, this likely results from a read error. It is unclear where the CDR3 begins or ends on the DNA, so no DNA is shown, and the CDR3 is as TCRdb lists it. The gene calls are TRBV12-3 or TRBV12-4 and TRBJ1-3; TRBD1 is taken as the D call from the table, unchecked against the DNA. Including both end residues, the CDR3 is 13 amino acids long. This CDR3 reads CASRLWTGPLEWS.

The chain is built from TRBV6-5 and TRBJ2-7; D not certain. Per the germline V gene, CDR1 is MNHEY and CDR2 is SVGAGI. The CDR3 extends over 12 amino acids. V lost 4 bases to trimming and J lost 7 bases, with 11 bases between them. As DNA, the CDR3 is TGTGCCAGCAGTTCCTCATCGTTAGAGCAGTACTTC. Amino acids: CASSSSSLEQYF.

The CDR3 spells CASSLGADYGYTF. The CDR3 coding sequence is TGTGCCAGCAGTTTAGGAGCCGACTATGGCTACACCTTC. The chain couples TRBV12-3 or TRBV12-4 to TRBJ1-2; D unclear. Trimming shortened V by 1 base and J by 3 bases, and 6 bases separated the two germline ends. This CDR3 has 13 amino acids.

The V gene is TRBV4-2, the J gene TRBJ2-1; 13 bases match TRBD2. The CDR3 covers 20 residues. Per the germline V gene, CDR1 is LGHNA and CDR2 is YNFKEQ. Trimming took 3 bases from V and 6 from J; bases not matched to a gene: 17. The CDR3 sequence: CASSQNTSPSLAGGPNEQFF. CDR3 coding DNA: TGTGCCAGCAGCCAGAATACCTCCCCTTCACTAGCGGGGGGGCCCAATGAGCAGTTCTTC.

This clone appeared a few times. The CDR3: CASSLSQGTNEKLFF. CDR3 nucleotide sequence: TGCGCCAGCAGCTTATCACAGGGAACTAATGAAAAACTGTTTTTT. The chain carries TRBV5-1 and TRBJ1-4; D possibly corresponds to TRBD1 (6 bases). CDR1 is SGHRS, CDR2 YFSETQ, per germline. V was clipped by 2 bases and J by 1 base, with 9 bases between them. The CDR3 sequence is 15 residues long. Combining the CDR3 with reference TRBV5-1 and TRBJ1-4 gives the whole variable domain KAGVTQTPRYLIKTRGQQVTLSCSPISGHRSVSWYQQTPGQGLQFLFEYFSETQRNKGNFPGRFSGRQFSNSRSEMNVSTLELGDSALYLCASSLSQGTNEKLFFGSGTQLSVL.

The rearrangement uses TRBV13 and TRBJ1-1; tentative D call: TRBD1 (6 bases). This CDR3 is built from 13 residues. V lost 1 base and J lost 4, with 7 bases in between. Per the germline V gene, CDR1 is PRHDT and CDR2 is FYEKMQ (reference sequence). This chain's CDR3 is CASSLEGGTEAFF. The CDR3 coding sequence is TGTGCCAGCAGCTTAGAGGGGGGCACTGAAGCTTTCTTT.

Written as DNA, the CDR3 is TGTGCCAGCAGACCCCAGGGGAGAAGGTCCTACGAGCAGTACTTC. It encodes CASRPQGRRSYEQYF. The chain links TRBV6-5 to TRBJ2-7; D might be TRBD1 (6 bases). Trimming left V 6 bases short and J 1 base short, with 16 bases between. Germline CDR1 reads MNHEY; CDR2 reads SVGAGI. The length of the CDR3 is 15 residues.

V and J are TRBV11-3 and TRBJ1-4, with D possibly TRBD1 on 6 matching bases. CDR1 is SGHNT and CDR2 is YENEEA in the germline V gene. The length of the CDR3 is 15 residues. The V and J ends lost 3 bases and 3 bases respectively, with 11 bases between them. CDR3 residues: CASSFRQDPNEKLFF. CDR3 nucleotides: TGTGCCAGCAGCTTCCGACAGGACCCTAATGAAAAACTGTTTTTT. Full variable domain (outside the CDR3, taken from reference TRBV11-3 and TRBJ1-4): EAGVVQSPRYKIIEKKQPVAFWCNPISGHNTLYWYLQNLGQGPELLIRYENEEAVDDSQLPKDRFSAERLKGVDSTLKIQPAELGDSAVYLCASSFRQDPNEKLFFGSGTQLSVL.

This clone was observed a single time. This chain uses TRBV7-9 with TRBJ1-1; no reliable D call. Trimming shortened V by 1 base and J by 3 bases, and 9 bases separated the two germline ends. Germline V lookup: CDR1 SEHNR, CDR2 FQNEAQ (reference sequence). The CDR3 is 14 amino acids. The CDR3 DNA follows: TGTGCCAGCAGCTTAGGGATTTTGGACACTGAAGCTTTCTTT. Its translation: CASSLGILDTEAFF.

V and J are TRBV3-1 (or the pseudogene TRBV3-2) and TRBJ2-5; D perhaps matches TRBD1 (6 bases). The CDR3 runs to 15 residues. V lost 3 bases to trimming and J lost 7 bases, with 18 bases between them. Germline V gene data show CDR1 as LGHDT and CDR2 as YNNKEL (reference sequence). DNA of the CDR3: TGTGCCAGCAGCCAGACCATTAGACGAGGGGGGACCCAGTACTTC. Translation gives CASSQTIRRGGTQYF.

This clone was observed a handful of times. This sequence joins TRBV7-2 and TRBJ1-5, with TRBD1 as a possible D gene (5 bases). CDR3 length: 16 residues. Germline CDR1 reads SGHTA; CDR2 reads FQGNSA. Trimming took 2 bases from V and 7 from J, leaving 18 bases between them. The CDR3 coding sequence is TGTGCCAGCAGCTTACGCCGTGCCGGGGCTGGACAGCCCCAGCATTTT. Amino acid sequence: CASSLRRAGAGQPQHF.

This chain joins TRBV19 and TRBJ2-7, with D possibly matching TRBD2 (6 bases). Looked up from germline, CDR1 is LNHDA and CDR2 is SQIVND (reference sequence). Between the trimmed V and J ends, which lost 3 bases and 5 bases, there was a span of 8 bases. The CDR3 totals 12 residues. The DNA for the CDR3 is TGTGCCAGTAGTATGGCGGGGCACGAGCAGTACTTC. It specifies CASSMAGHEQYF.

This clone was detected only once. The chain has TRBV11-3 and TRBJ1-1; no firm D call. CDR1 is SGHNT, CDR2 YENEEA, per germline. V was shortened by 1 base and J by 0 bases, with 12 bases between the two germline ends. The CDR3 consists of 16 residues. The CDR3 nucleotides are TGTGCCAGCAGCTTAGGCGACGAGGGAGTGAACACTGAAGCTTTCTTT. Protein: CASSLGDEGVNTEAFF.

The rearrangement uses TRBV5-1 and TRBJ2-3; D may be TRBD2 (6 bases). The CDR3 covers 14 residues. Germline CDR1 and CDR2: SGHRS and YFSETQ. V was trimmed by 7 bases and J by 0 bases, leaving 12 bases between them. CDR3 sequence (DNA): TGCGCCAGCGGGCGGGACTCAAGCACAGATACGCAGTATTTT. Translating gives CASGRDSSTDTQYF.

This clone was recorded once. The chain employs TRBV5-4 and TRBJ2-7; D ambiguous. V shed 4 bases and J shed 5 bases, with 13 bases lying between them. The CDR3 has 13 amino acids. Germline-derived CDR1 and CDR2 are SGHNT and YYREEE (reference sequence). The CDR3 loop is CASSRVPGDEQYF. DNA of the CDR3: TGTGCCAGCAGCCGGGTCCCAGGAGACGAGCAGTACTTC.